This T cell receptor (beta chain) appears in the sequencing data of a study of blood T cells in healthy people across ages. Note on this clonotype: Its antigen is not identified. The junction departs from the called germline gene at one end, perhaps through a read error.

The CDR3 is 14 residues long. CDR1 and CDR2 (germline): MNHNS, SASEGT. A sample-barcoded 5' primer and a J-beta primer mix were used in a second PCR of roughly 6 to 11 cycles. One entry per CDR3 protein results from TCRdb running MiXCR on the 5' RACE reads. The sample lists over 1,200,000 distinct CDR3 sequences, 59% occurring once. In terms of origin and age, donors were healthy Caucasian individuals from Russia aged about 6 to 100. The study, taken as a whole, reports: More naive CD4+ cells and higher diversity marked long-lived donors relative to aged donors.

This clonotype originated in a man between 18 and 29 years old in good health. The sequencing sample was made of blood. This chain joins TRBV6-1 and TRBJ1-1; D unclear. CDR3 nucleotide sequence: TGTGCCAGCAGTGAACGGGTCAGGAACCCTGAAGCTTTCTTT. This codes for CASSERVRNPEAFF.